This T cell receptor beta chain was observed in a study of shared clonotypes between healthy human individuals. Germline V gene sequence: CDR1 SGHVS, CDR2 FNYEAQ. Trimming removed 2 bases at V and 6 bases at J, with 10 bases between. The CDR3 runs 13 residues. TCRdb's table, derived via immunoSEQ multiplex PCR, lists solely in-frame clones and lacks some. The data show approximately 1,500,000 clones, 96% seen once. Sequenced: naive CD4+ T cells sorted from blood. The sample's subset: CD45RA+ positively selected. This receptor was taken from a man aged 25 to 45 in good health. The chain is built from TRBV7-6 and TRBJ1-2; no clear D. CDR3 nucleotide sequence: TGTGCCAGCAGCTTACAGGAGGGTGATGGCTACACCTTC. As protein: CASSLQEGDGYTF.